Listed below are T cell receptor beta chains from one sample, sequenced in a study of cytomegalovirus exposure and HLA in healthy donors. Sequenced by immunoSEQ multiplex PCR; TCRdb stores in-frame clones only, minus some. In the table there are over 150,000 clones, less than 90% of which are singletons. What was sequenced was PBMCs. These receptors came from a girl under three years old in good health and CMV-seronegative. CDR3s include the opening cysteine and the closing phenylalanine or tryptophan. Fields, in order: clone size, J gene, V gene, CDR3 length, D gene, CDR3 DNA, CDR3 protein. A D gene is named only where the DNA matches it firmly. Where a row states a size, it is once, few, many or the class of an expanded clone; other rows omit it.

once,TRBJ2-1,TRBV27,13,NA,TGTGCCAGCAGTTTAGGGCAGTACAATGAGCAGTTCTTC,CASSLGQYNEQFF
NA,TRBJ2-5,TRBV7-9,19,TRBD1,TGTGCCAGCAGCTTCTTTGAGGGCGAAGGGACAGACATTCGAGAGACCCAGTACTTC,CASSFFEGEGTDIRETQYF
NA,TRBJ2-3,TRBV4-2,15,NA,TGTGCCAGCAGCCAAGAATGGGAGAGCGGAGATACGCAGTATTTT,CASSQEWESGDTQYF
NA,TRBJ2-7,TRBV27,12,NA,TGTGCCAGCAGTACCCCGAGAAGCGAGCAGTACTTC,CASSTPRSEQYF
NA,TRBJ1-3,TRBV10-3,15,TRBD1,TGTGCCATCAGTGAATCGGACAGGGCTGGAAACACCATATATTTT,CAISESDRAGNTIYF
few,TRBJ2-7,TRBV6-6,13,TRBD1,TGTGCCACAACCGCCGGGACAGGGGGCGAGCAGTACTTC,CATTAGTGGEQYF
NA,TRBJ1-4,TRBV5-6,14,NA,TGTGCCAGCAGCTTCGATAGGGGAGGAGAAAAACTGTTTTTT,CASSFDRGGEKLFF
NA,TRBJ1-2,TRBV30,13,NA,TGTGCCTGGATCGGCGGGATTAACTATGGCTACACCTTC,CAWIGGINYGYTF
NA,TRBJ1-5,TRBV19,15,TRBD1,TGTGCCAGTAGTGCCTACAGGGGCGCGGGTCAGCCCCAGCATTTT,CASSAYRGAGQPQHF
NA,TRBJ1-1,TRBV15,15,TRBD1,TGTGCCACCAGCCCCGGGACAGGTCTCTACACTGAAGCTTTCTTT,CATSPGTGLYTEAFF
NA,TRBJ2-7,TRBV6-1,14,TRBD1,TGTGCCAGGGGTGGGGACAGGGCTCCCTACGAGCAGTACTTC,CARGGDRAPYEQYF
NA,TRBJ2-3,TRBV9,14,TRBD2,TGTGCCAGCAGCCCGGGACTAGCCACAGATACGCAGTATTTT,CASSPGLATDTQYF
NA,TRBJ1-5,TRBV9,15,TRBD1,TGTGCCAGCAGCGAGGACAGGGATCTTCTTCAGCCCCAGCATTTT,CASSEDRDLLQPQHF
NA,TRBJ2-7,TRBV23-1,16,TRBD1,TGCGCCAGCAGTCAATCTCAGGGACAGGAGAACTACGAGCAGTACTTC,CASSQSQGQENYEQYF
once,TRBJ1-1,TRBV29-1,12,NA,TGCAGCGTTGGACTGATGAACACTGAAGCTTTCTTT,CSVGLMNTEAFF
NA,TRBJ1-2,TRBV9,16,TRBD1,TGTGCCAGCAGCGCCCCCGGGACAGGGAGGAACTATGGCTACACCTTC,CASSAPGTGRNYGYTF
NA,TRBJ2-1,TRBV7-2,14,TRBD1,TGTGCCAGCAGCCTCCAGGGGACAGACAATGAGCAGTTCTTC,CASSLQGTDNEQFF
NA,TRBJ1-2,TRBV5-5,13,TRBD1,TGTGCCAGCAGCATGGACAGGGGGAATGGCTACACCTTC,CASSMDRGNGYTF
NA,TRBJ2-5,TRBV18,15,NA,TGTGCCAGCTCACCACCAGAGGGAAATGCGGAGACCCAGTACTTC,CASSPPEGNAETQYF
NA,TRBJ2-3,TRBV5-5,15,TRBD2,TGTGCCAGCAGCTTGCTAGCGGGAGCCACAGATACGCAGTATTTT,CASSLLAGATDTQYF
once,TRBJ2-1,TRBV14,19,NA,TGTGCCAGCAGCCCTACATTAGGACGGGAGTCGAGCTCCTACAATGAGCAGTTCTTC,CASSPTLGRESSSYNEQFF
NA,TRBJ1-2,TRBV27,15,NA,TGTGCCAGCAAAAGAATGCAGGGGCTTAACTATGGCTACACCTTC,CASKRMQGLNYGYTF
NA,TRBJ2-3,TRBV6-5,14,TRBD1,TGTGCCAGCAGTGAGGGACAGAGAAACCCCACGCAGTATTTT,CASSEGQRNPTQYF
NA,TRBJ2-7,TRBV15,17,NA,TGTGCCACCAGCAGAGAGCACGTAAGCGGCCTCACCTACGAGCAGTACTTC,CATSREHVSGLTYEQYF
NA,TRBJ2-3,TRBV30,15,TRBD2,TGTGCCCGCACTAGCGGGAGGGCCGGGGCAGATACGCAGTATTTT,CARTSGRAGADTQYF
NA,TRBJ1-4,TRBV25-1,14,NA,TGTGCCAGCAGGACTCCGGAAGGTATTGAAAAACTGTTTTTT,CASRTPEGIEKLFF
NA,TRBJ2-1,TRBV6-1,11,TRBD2,TGTGCCAGCAGGCGACTAGCCTCAGAGTTCTTC,CASRRLASEFF
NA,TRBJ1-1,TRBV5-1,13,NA,TGCGCCAGCAGCTTGTTTATGAACACTGAAGCTTTCTTT,CASSLFMNTEAFF
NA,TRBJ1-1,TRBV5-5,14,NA,TGTGCCAGCAGCTTGGAGGATAGCGCCACTGAAGCTTTCTTT,CASSLEDSATEAFF
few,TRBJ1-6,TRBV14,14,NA,TGTGCCAGCAGCCAAGGCCAGTATAATTCACCCCTCCACTTT,CASSQGQYNSPLHF
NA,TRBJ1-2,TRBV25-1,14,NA,TGTGCCAGCAGTGAACAGCACTATAACTATGGCTACACCTTC,CASSEQHYNYGYTF
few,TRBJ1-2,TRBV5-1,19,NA,TGCGCCAGCAGCTACATTGGTGGGGCGGACAAGCCGGGTTATTATGGCTACACCTTC,CASSYIGGADKPGYYGYTF
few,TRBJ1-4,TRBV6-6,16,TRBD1,TGTGCCAGCAGTCCCCCTCGGGTCAGGGGGTTTGAAAAACTGTTTTTT,CASSPPRVRGFEKLFF
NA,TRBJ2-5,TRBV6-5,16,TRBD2,TGTGCCAGCAGTTACTCACTAGCGGGGTACCAAGAGACCCAGTACTTC,CASSYSLAGYQETQYF
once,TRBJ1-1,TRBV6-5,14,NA,TGTGCCAGCAGCCTGGGAGGGGAGAACACTGAAGCTTTCTTT,CASSLGGENTEAFF
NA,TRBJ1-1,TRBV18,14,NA,TGTGCCAGCTCACCGGGAGACCTGAACACTGAAGCTTTCTTT,CASSPGDLNTEAFF
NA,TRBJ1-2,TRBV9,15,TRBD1,TGTGCCAGCAGCGTCGCCCCACAGGGGAACTATGGCTACACCTTC,CASSVAPQGNYGYTF
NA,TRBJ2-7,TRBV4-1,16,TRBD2,TGCGCCAGCAGCCCAAAGAGCGGGGGGACTTCCTACGAGCAGTACTTC,CASSPKSGGTSYEQYF
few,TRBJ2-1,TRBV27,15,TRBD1,TGTGCCAGCAGTTCGGGGACAGGGCGCTACAATGAGCAGTTCTTC,CASSSGTGRYNEQFF
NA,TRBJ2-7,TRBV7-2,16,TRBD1,TGTGCCAGCAGCTTAAGGGGGCTAGCCCAACGAAACGAGCAGTACTTC,CASSLRGLAQRNEQYF
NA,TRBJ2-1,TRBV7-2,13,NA,TGTGCCAGCAGCTTAGAGCAGGGGTATGAGCAGTTCTTC,CASSLEQGYEQFF
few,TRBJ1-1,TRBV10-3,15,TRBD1,TGTGCCTCCCGACCCGGACAGGGTGAGTACACTGAAGCTTTCTTT,CASRPGQGEYTEAFF
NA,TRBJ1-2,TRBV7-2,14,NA,TGTGCCAGCAGCTTAGGGGCAGGGGAAGGAGGCTACACCTTC,CASSLGAGEGGYTF
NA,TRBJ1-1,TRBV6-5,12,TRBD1,TGTGCCAGTCGACAGGGGAACACTGAAGCTTTCTTT,CASRQGNTEAFF
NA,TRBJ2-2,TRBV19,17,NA,TGTGCCAGTAGTCGCCCTCGGAGCGCCGCGAACACCGGGGAGCTGTTTTTT,CASSRPRSAANTGELFF
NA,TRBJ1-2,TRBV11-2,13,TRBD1,TGTGCCAGCAGCCCCGCCCCCAGGGGGGGCTACACCTTC,CASSPAPRGGYTF
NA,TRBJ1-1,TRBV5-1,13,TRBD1,TGCGCCAGCAGGGACAGGGGGAACACTGAAGCTTTCTTT,CASRDRGNTEAFF
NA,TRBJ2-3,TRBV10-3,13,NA,TGTGCCATCAGGTTAACTAGCACAGATACGCAGTATTTT,CAIRLTSTDTQYF
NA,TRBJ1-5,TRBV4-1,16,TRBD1,TGCGCCAGCAGCCAAGTTCTTTTACAGGGGGATAAGCCCCAGCATTTT,CASSQVLLQGDKPQHF
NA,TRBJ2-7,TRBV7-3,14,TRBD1,TGTGCCAGCAGCTTAACCCACAGGGGTAACGAGCAGTACTTC,CASSLTHRGNEQYF
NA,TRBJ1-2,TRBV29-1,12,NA,TGCAGCGTTGAGTCCCAAACTCATGGCTACACCTTC,CSVESQTHGYTF
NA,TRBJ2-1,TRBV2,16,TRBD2,TGTGCCAGCAGTGATCTGGGCGGGAGTCCCTACAATGAGCAGTTCTTC,CASSDLGGSPYNEQFF